This TCR beta chain was profiled in a study of T cell responses to AZD1222 COVID-19 vaccine. About the study: Both about-4-week and about-12-week second-dose recipients were combined.

Only in-frame clones appear in the TCRdb table, and some are missing; sequencing was by immunoSEQ multiplex PCR. The sample contains roughly 78,000 clones, about 82% of which appear only once. V was shortened by 0 bases and J by 10 bases, with 11 bases between the two germline ends. Germline CDR1 reads SGHRS; CDR2 reads YFSETQ. The CDR3 is 13 residues long. For this clone: The target antigen is unknown.

Overall study results and limits: Reportedly, nearly half of unique spike TCRs recognized epitopes outside B.1.351/B.1.1.7 mutations. Donors, mostly white British, included more females; clonal diversity was possibly underestimated. Recipients of two AZD1222 doses showed rising Spike-specific TCR breadth and depth.

Sequences were derived from peripheral blood, sampled on day 0 of AZD1222 vaccination. This sequence was found in an adult in good health. The chain carries TRBV5-1 and TRBJ2-1; D remains unclear. Here the CDR3 reads CASSLGPRDEQFF. The CDR3, as DNA: TGCGCCAGCAGCTTGGGGCCTAGAGACGAGCAGTTCTTC.